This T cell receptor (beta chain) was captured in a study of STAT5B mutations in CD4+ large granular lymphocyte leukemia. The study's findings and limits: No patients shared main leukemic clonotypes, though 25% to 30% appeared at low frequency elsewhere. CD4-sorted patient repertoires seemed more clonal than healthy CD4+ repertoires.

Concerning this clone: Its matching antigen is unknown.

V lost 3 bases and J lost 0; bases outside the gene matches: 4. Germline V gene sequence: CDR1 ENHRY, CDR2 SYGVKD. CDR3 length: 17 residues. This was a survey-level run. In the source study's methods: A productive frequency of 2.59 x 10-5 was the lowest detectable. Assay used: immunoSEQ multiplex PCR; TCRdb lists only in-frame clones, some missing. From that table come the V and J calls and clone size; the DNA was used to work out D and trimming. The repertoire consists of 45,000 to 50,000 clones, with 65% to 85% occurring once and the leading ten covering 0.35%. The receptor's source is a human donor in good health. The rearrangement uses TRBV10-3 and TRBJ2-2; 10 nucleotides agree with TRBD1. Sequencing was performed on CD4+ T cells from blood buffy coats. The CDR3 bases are TGTGCCATCAGTGACCCCGGACAGGGGGCGAACACCGGGGAGCTGTTTTTT. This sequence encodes CAISDPGQGANTGELFF.